The sequence of this TCR beta chain was determined in a study of blood T cell repertoires in COVID-19. For the study at large: Sites in the United States, Italy and Spain provided acute and convalescent COVID-19 samples. PBMCs, B-cell-depleted T cells, or T cells were the source of the cDNA or gDNA that made up the material.

TCRdb keeps only in-frame clones here, not all; method: immunoSEQ multiplex PCR. The data show about 350,000 clones, about nine tenths seen once. Seattle patients were enrolled while actively infected and followed longitudinally. The V gene's germline CDR1 is SGHRS and CDR2 YFSETQ. The CDR3 has 16 amino acids. Trimming removed 2 bases from V and 4 bases from J; junction bases left unmatched: 8. The J gene is TRBJ1-4, the V gene TRBV5-1, with 7 bases identical to TRBD1. The sample consisted of peripheral blood. The clonotype was recovered from a woman aged 60-75 years with COVID-19, enrolled during active disease. Here the CDR3 reads CASSFGEGAVNEKLFF. The DNA of the CDR3 is TGCGCCAGCAGCTTCGGCGAGGGGGCGGTTAATGAAAAACTGTTTTTT.